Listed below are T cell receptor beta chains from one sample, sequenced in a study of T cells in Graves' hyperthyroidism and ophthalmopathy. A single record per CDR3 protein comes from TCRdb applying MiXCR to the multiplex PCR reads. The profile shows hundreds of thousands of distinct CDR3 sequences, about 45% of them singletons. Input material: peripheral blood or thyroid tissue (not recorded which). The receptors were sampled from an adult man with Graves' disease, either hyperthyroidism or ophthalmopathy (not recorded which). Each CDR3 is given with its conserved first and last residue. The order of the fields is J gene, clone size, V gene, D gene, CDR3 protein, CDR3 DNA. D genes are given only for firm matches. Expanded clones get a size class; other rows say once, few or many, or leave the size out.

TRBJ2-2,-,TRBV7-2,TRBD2,CASSLGVAGFTGELFF,TGTGCCAGCAGCTTAGGGGTAGCGGGGTTCACCGGGGAGCTGTTTTTT
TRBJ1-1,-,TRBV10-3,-,CASSPYRQEAFF,TGTGCCAGCTCACCATACAGACAAGAAGCTTTCTTT
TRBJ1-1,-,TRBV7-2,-,CASRRVAAGVTEAFF,TGTGCCAGCAGGCGGGTTGCGGCAGGGGTCACTGAAGCTTTCTTT
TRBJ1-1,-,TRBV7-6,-,CASSSMTLNPGEAFF,TGTGCCAGCAGCTCAATGACCCTAAATCCCGGGGAAGCTTTCTTT
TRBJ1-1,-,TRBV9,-,CAGSPRGGGTEAFF,TGTGCCGGCAGCCCCCGCGGGGGAGGCACTGAAGCTTTCTTT
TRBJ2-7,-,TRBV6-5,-,CASSYSAPTGSFYEQYF,TGTGCCAGCAGTTACTCCGCACCCACAGGGTCATTCTATGAGCAGTACTTC
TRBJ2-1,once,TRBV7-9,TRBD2,CATSDPGLAGNEQFF,TGTGCCACCAGTGACCCCGGACTAGCGGGGAATGAGCAGTTCTTC
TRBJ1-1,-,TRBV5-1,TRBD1,CASSSVRGQGGGNTEAFF,TGCGCCAGCAGCTCAGTCAGGGGGCAGGGGGGCGGTAACACTGAAGCTTTCTTT
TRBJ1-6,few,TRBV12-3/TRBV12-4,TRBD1,CASSLRPGTGGSPLHF,TGTGCCAGCAGTTTACGGCCCGGGACAGGGGGTTCACCCCTCCACTTT
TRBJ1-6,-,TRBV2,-,CASSRGRPYNSPLHF,TGTGCCAGCAGTCGGGGCAGGCCCTATAATTCACCCCTCCACTTT
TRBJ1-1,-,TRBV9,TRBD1,CASSKGTGGDVIEAFF,TGTGCCAGCAGCAAAGGGACAGGGGGTGACGTGATTGAAGCTTTCTTT
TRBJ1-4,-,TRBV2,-,CARRVGGGEKLFF,TGTGCCAGACGGGTAGGGGGAGGAGAAAAACTGTTTTTT
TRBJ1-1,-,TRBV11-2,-,CASSQEGGGMNTEAFF,TGTGCCAGCAGCCAAGAAGGTGGGGGCATGAACACTGAAGCTTTCTTT
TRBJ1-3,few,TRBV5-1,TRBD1,CASSPRTGPGNTIYF,TGCGCCAGCAGCCCACGGACAGGGCCTGGAAACACCATATATTTT
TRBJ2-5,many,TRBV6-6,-,CASSLGLLETQYF,TGTGCCAGCAGTTTAGGACTGTTGGAGACCCAGTACTTC
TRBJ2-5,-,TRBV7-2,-,CASSLGAAQYF,TGTGCCAGCAGCTTAGGCGCGGCCCAGTACTTC
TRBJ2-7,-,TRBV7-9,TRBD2,CASTPGGSYEQYF,TGTGCCAGCACCCCCGGGGGGAGCTACGAGCAGTACTTC
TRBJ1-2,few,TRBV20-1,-,CTPRGGEAALHGYTF,TGCACCCCCCGAGGGGGGGAAGCGGCACTTCATGGCTACACCTTC
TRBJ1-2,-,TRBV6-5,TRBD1,CASSYSDRDPYGYTF,TGTGCCAGCAGTTACTCCGACAGGGACCCCTATGGCTACACCTTC
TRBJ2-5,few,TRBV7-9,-,CASSQSGQGEETQYF,TGTGCCAGCAGCCAATCAGGGCAGGGAGAAGAGACCCAGTACTTC
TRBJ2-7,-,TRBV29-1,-,CTRRRVPAYEQYF,TGCACCCGGAGGCGGGTTCCTGCCTACGAGCAGTACTTC
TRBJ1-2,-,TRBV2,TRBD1,CASGGQEGYTF,TGTGCCAGCGGAGGACAGGAGGGCTACACCTTC
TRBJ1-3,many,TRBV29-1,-,CSATGIFGDTIYF,TGCAGTGCAACAGGGATTTTCGGCGACACCATATATTTT
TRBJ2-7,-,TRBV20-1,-,CSAREWGDYEQYF,TGCAGTGCTAGAGAATGGGGGGACTACGAGCAGTACTTC
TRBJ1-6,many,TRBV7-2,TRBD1,CASRQGANSPLHF,TGTGCCAGCAGACAGGGGGCTAATTCACCCCTCCACTTT
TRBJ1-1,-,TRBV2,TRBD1,CASSDLTGLTEAFF,TGTGCCAGCAGTGACCTGACAGGGTTGACTGAAGCTTTCTTT
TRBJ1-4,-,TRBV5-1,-,CASRDRQGATNEKLFF,TGCGCCAGCAGAGATCGGCAGGGTGCAACTAATGAAAAACTGTTTTTT
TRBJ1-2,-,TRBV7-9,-,CASSLNIPNYGYTF,TGTGCTAGCAGCTTGAATATCCCTAACTATGGCTACACCTTC
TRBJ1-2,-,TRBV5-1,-,CASSLGTLEGYGYTF,TGCGCCAGCAGCTTGGGAACTTTGGAAGGCTATGGCTACACCTTC
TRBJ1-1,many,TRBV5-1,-,CASSINTEAFF,TGCGCCAGCAGCATCAACACTGAAGCTTTCTTT
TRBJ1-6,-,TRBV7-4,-,CASSFEGGGSPLHF,TGTGCCAGCAGCTTTGAGGGAGGGGGTTCACCCCTCCACTTT
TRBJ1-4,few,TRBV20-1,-,CSARGEGHEKLFF,TGCAGTGCTAGAGGAGAAGGGCACGAAAAACTGTTTTTT
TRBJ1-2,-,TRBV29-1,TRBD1,CSVGGVQGYGYTF,TGCAGCGTGGGGGGAGTACAGGGGTATGGCTACACCTTC
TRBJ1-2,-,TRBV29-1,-,CSVGSSPGYTF,TGCAGCGTAGGATCGTCACCGGGCTACACCTTC
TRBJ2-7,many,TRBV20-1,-,CSASSRVTYEQYF,TGCAGTGCAAGCTCCAGGGTTACCTACGAGCAGTACTTC
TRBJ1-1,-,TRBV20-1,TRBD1,CSASLTGDTEAFF,TGCAGTGCTAGCCTAACAGGGGACACTGAAGCTTTCTTT
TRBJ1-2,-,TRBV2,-,CASSTDTGPGFYGYTF,TGTGCCAGCAGTACGGATACAGGCCCGGGGTTCTATGGCTACACCTTC
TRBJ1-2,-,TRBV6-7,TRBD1,CASSWTGTVLYGYTF,TGTGCCAGCAGCTGGACAGGGACGGTCTTATATGGCTACACCTTC
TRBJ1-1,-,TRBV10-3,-,CAISPTGNTEAFF,TGTGCCATCAGCCCTACAGGGAACACTGAAGCTTTCTTT
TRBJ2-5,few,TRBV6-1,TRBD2,CASSEIASGKETQYF,TGTGCCAGCAGTGAAATCGCTAGCGGTAAAGAGACCCAGTACTTC
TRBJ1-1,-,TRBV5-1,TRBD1,CASSLGTGDANTEAFF,TGCGCCAGCAGCTTGGGGACAGGGGATGCAAACACTGAAGCTTTCTTT
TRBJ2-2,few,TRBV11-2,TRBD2,CASSQNRLAGTGELFF,TGTGCCAGCAGCCAAAATCGACTAGCGGGGACCGGGGAGCTGTTTTTT
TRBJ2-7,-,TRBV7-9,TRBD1,CASSPTRTGDEQYF,TGCGCCAGCAGCCCCACTAGGACAGGGGACGAGCAGTACTTC
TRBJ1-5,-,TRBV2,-,CASTSGSGRETQHF,TGTGCCAGCACGAGCGGAAGTGGGAGGGAGACCCAGCATTTT
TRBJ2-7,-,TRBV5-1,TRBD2,CASTRIAGSSYEQYF,TGCGCCAGTACGAGAATAGCGGGGAGCTCCTACGAGCAGTACTTC
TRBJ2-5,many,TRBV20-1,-,CSARGGPETQYF,TGCAGTGCTAGAGGGGGACCGGAGACCCAGTACTTC
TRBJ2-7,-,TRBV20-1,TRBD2,CSASSPSGAAEQYF,TGCAGTGCTAGTTCGCCTAGCGGGGCCGCCGAGCAGTACTTC
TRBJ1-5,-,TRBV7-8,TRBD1,CASSLRDRGSNQPQHF,TGTGCCAGCAGCTTAAGAGACAGGGGGAGCAATCAGCCCCAGCATTTT
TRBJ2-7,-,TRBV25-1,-,CASSPPSNLYEQYF,TGTGCCAGCTCACCACCGAGCAATCTCTACGAGCAGTACTTC
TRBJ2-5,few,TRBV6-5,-,CASREHGGTETQYF,TGTGCCAGCAGGGAGCATGGGGGTACAGAGACCCAGTACTTC
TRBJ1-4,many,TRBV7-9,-,CASSLSSGKLFF,TGTGCCAGCAGCTTATCGAGCGGAAAACTGTTTTTT
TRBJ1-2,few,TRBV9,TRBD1,CASSGWDRRYGYTF,TGTGCCAGCAGCGGCTGGGACAGACGCTATGGCTACACCTTC
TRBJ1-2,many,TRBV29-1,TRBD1,CSVNRGNGYTF,TGCAGCGTTAACAGGGGGAATGGCTACACCTTC
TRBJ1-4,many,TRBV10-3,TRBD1,CAIRDRGELVDEKLFF,TGTGCCATCCGGGACAGGGGGGAGTTGGTTGATGAAAAACTGTTTTTT
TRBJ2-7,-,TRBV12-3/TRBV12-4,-,CASRGPWQYF,TGTGCCAGCAGGGGACCTTGGCAGTACTTC
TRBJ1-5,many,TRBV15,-,CATSRDIVQPQHF,TGTGCCACCAGCAGAGATATCGTTCAGCCCCAGCATTTT